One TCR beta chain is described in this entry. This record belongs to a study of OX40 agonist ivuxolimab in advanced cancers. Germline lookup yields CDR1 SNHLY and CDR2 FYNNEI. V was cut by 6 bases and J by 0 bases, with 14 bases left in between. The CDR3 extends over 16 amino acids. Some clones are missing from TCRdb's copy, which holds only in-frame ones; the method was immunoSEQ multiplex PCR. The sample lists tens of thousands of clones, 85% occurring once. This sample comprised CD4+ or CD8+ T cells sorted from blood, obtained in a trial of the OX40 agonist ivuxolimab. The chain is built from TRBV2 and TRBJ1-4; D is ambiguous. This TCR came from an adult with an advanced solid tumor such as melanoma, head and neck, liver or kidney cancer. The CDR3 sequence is CASSRTDTATNEKLFF. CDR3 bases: TGTGCCAGCAGCCGGACGGATACAGCAACTAATGAAAAACTGTTTTTT.